This T cell receptor (beta chain) was found in a study of blood T cell repertoires in COVID-19. This CDR3 comprises 14 residues. Germline V gene data show CDR1 as SNHLY and CDR2 as FYNNEI. V shed 8 bases, J shed 2 bases, and the junction held 5 bases outside the gene matches. Authors' data handling: Estimation of nucleated cell counts was performed using reference gene primer amplification. Repertoires were generated with immunoSEQ multiplex PCR, while TCRdb's copy carries only in-frame clones and drops some. V, J and clone size are those of that table, while D and trimming were read from the DNA. The repertoire holds around 52,000 clones, roughly 82% seen once, with more than 7.5% in the top ten.

The sample was peripheral blood. The chain recombines TRBV2 with TRBJ2-7, with 11 bases lining up with TRBD2. This receptor was taken from an elderly woman with acute or convalescent COVID-19. Here the CDR3 reads CASQLAGATYEQYF. CDR3 coding DNA: TGTGCCAGCCAACTAGCGGGAGCCACCTACGAGCAGTACTTC.